The following is a TCR beta chain sequence with its context. The sample comes from a study of PD-1 blockade in classical Hodgkin lymphoma. Study at large: Patients got intravenous nivolumab 3 mg/kg every 2 weeks.

Documented time point: cycle 4 day 1 (C4D1), after 6 weeks of nivolumab. Following autologous stem cell transplantation, relapse occurred in every patient, and exposure to brentuximab vedotin varied. With magnetic negative selection, CD4+ T cells were purified from PBMCs that had been thawed. Germline CDR1 and CDR2: WNHNN and SYGVQD (reference sequence). The CDR3 loop spans 15 amino acids. The V gene lost 0 bases and the J gene lost 4 bases, with 7 bases spanning the gap. The repertoire was sequenced with immunoSEQ multiplex PCR; TCRdb's copy has only in-frame clones and lacks some. The table shows fewer than 35,000 clones, with about 94% occurring only once.

The chain carries TRBV10-1 and TRBJ2-6, with D perhaps TRBD1 (6 bases). The starting material was CD4+ T cells from blood, obtained before the fourth cycle of nivolumab. This receptor was obtained from a human donor with classical Hodgkin lymphoma. In DNA, the CDR3 is TGCGCCAGCAGTGAGTCGGGGACAGGGGCCAACGTCCTGACTTTC. Its translation is CASSESGTGANVLTF.